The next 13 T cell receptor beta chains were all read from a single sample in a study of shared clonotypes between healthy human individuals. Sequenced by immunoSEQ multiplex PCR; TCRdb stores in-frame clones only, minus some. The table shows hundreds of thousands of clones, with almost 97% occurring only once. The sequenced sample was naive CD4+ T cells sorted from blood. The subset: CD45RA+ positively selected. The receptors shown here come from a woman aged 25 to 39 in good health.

The CDR3 reads CASSLGTLPWGEQYF. The CDR3 bases are TGTGCCAGCAGCTTAGGGACACTCCCTTGGGGCGAGCAGTACTTC. The gene calls are TRBV11-2 and TRBJ2-5, with D perhaps matching TRBD1 (5 bases). The end of the DNA fits TRBJ2-7 better, so the J call may be wrong. There are 15 residues in the CDR3. Germline CDR1 and CDR2: SGHAT and FQNNGV.

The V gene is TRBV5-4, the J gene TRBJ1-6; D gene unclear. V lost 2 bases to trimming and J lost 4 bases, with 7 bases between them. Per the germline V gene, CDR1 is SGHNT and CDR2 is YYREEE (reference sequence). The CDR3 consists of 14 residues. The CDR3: CASSFYGYNSPLHF. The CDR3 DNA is TGTGCCAGCAGCTTCTACGGGTATAATTCACCCCTCCACTTT.

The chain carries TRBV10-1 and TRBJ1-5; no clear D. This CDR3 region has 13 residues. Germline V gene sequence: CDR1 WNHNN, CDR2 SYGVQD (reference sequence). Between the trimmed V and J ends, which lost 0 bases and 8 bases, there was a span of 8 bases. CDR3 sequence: CASSESGGEPQHF. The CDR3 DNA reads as TGCGCCAGCAGTGAGTCCGGTGGCGAGCCCCAGCATTTT.

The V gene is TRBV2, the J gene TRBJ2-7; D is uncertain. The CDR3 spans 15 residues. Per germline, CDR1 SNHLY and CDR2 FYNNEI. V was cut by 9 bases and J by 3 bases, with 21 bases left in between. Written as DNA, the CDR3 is TGTGCCAGTCAAGAAGATGTAAGGGCGCACTACGAGCAGTACTTC. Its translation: CASQEDVRAHYEQYF.

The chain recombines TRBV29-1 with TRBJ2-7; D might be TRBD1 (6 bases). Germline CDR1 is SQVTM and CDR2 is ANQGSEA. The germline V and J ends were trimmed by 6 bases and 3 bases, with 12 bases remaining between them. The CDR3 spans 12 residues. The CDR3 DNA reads TGCAGCGTCGGACAGACTCTCTACGAGCAGTACTTC. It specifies CSVGQTLYEQYF.

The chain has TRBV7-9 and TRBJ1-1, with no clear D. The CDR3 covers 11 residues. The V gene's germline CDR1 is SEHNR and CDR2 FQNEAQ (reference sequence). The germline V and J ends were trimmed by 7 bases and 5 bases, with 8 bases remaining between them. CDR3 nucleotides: TGTGCCAGCACCTCGACGACTGAAGCTTTCTTT. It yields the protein CASTSTTEAFF.

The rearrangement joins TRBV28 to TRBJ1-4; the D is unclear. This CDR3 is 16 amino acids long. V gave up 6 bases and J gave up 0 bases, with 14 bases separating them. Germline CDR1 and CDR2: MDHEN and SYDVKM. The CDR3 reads CASRPLPSATNEKLFF. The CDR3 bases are TGTGCCAGCAGACCCCTCCCTTCAGCAACTAATGAAAAACTGTTTTTT.

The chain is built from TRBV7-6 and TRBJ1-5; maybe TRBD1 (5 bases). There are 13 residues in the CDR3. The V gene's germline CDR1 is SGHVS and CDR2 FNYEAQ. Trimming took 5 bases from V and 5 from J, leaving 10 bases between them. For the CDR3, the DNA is TGTGCCAGCAGCGCGGGACCCCATCAGCCCCAGCATTTT. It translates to CASSAGPHQPQHF.

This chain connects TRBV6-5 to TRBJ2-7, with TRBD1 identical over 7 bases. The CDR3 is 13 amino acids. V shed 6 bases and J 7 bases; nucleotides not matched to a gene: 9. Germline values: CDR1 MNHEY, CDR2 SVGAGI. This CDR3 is CASRPTTGKEQYF. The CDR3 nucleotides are TGTGCCAGCAGACCAACGACAGGGAAAGAGCAGTACTTC.

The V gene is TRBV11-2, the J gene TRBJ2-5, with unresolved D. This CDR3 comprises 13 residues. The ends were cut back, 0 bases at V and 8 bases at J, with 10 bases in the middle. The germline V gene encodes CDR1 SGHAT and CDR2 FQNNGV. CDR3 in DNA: TGTGCCAGCAGCTTAGACCAAGGGTCAACCCAGTACTTC. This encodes CASSLDQGSTQYF.

The CDR3 sequence: CASSPILAGEGSSYEQYF. The CDR3 coding sequence is TGTGCCAGCTCACCAATCCTAGCGGGAGAAGGGAGCTCCTACGAGCAGTACTTC. V usage is TRBV18 and J usage is TRBJ2-7, with TRBD2 matching 10 bases. Looked up from germline, CDR1 is KGHSH and CDR2 is LQKENI. V lost 2 bases, J lost 0 bases, and 10 bases stayed unmatched. The CDR3 has 18 residues.

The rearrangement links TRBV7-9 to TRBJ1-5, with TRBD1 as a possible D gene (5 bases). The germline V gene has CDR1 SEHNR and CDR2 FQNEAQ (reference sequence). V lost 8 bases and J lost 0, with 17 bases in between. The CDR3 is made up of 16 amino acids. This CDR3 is CASETRGSNSNQPQHF. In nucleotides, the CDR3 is TGTGCCAGCGAAACCCGGGGGAGTAATAGCAATCAGCCCCAGCATTTT.

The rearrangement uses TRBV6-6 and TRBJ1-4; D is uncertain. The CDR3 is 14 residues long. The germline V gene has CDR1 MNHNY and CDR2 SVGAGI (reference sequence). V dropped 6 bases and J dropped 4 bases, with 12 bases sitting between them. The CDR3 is CASSQREVNEKLFF. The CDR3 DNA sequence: TGTGCCAGCAGCCAGCGCGAGGTTAATGAAAAACTGTTTTTT.